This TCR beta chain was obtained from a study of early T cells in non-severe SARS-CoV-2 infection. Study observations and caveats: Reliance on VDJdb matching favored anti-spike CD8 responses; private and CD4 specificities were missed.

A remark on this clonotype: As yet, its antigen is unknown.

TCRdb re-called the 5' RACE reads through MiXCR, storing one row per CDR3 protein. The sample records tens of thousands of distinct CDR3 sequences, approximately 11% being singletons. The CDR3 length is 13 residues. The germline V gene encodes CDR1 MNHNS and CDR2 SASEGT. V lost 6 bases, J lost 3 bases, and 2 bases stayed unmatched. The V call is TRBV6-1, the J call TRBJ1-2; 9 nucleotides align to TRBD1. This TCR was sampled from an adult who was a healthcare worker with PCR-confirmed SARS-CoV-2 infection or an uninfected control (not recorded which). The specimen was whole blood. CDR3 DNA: TGTGCCAGCAGGGGACAGGGCCACTATGGCTACACCTTC. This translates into CASRGQGHYGYTF.